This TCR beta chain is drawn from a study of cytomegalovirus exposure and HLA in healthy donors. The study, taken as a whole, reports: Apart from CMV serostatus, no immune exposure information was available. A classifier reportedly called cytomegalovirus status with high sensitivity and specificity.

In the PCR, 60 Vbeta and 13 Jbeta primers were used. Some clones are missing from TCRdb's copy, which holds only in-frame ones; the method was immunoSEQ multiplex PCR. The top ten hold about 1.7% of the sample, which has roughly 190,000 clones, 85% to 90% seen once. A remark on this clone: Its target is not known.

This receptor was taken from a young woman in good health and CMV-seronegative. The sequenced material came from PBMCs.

DNA of the CDR3: TGTGCCAGCAGCTTATTACCGGGAGAAGTAGATACGCAGTATTTT. Its protein product is CASSLLPGEVDTQYF. The chain combines TRBV7-2 with TRBJ2-3, with D perhaps matching TRBD2 (6 bases). CDR3 length: 15 residues. The germline V and J ends were trimmed by 2 bases and 5 bases, with 14 bases remaining between them. The V gene's germline CDR1 is SGHTA and CDR2 FQGNSA.